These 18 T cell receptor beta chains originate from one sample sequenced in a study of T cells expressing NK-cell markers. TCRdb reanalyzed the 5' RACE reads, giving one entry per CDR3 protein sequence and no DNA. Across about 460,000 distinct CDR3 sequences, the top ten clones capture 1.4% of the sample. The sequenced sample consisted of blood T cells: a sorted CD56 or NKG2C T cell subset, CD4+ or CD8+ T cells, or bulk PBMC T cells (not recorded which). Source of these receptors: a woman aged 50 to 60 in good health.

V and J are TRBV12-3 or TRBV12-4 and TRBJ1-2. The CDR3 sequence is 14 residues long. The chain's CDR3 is CASSLETGRNGYTF.

This CDR3 is CASSLVQGGGNEKLFF. The V call is TRBV7-8, the J call TRBJ1-4. The CDR3 extends over 16 amino acids. Looked up from germline, CDR1 is SGHVS and CDR2 is FQNEAQ.

The CDR3 here is CASSYSPDRVGQFF. The genes are TRBV6-2 or TRBV6-3 and TRBJ2-1; TCRdb lists TRBD1, though no DNA is available to test this call. Germline loops: CDR1 MNHEY, CDR2 SVGEGT. There are 14 residues in the CDR3.

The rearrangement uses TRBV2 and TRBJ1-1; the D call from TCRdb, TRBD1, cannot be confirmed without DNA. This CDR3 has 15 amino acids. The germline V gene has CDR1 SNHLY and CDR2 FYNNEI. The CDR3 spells CASSFSGTLNTEAFF.

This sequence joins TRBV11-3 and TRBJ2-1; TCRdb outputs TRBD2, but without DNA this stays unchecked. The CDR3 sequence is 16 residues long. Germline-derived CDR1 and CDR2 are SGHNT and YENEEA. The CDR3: CASSLGPSGRPEEQFF.

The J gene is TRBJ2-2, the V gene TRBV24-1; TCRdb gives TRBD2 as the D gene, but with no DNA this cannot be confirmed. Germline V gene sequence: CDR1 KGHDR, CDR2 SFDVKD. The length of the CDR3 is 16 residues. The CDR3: CATSDLREGRSGELFF.

This CDR3 is CSAPGLQKGEAFF. The genes are TRBV20-1 and TRBJ1-1. The length of the CDR3 is 13 residues. Germline V gene data show CDR1 as DFQATT and CDR2 as SNEGSKA (reference sequence).

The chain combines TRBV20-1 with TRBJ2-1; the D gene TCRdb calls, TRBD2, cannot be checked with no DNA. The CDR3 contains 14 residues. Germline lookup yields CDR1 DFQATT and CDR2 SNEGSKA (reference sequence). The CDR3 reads CSAAYSGRGNEQFF.

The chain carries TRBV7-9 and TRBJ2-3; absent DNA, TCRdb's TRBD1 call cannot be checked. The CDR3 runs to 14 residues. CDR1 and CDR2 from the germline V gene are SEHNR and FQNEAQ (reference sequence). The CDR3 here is CASSRDRHTDTQYF.

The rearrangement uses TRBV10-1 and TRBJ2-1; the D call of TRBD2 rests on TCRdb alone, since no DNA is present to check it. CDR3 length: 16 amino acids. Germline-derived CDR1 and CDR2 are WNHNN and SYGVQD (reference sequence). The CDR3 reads CASSESRGTVFDEQFF.

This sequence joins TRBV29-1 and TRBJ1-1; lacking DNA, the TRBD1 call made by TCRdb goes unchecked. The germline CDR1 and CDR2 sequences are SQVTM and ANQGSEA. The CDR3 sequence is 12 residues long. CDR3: CSATYGGTEAFF. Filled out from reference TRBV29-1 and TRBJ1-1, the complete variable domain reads SAVISQKPSRDICQRGTSLTIQCQVDSQVTMMFWYRQQPGQSLTLIATANQGSEATYESGFVIDKFPISRPNLTFSTLTVSNMSPEDSSIYLCSATYGGTEAFFGQGTRLTVV.

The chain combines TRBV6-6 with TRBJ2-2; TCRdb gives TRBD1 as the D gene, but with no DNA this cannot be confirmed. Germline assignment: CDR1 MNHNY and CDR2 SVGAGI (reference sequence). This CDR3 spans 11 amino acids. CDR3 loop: CASGGGGELFF.

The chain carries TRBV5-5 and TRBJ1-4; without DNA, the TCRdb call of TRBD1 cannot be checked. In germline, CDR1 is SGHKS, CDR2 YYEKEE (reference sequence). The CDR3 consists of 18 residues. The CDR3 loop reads CASSFRDRFLRTNEKLFF. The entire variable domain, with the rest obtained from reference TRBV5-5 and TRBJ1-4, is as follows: DAGVTQSPTHLIKTRGQQVTLRCSPISGHKSVSWYQQVLGQGPQFIFQYYEKEERGRGNFPDRFSARQFPNYSSELNVNALLLGDSALYLCASSFRDRFLRTNEKLFFGSGTQLSVL.

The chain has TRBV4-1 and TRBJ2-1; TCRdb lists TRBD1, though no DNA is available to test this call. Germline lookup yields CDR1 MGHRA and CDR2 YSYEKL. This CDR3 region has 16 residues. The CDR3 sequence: CASSQESSANYNEQFF.

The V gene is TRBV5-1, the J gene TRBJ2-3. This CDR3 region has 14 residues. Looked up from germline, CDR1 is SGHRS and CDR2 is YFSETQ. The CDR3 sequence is CASKPATSTDTQYF.

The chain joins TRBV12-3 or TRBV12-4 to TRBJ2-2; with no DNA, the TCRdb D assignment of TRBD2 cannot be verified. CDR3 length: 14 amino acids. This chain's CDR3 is CASTISRGAGELFF.

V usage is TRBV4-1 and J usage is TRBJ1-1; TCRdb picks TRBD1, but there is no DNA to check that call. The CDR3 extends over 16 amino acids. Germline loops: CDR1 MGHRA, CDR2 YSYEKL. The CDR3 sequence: CASSQVGTVVNTEAFF.

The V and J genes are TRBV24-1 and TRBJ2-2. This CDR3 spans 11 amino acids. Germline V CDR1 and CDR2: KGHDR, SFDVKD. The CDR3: CATSTGGELFF.